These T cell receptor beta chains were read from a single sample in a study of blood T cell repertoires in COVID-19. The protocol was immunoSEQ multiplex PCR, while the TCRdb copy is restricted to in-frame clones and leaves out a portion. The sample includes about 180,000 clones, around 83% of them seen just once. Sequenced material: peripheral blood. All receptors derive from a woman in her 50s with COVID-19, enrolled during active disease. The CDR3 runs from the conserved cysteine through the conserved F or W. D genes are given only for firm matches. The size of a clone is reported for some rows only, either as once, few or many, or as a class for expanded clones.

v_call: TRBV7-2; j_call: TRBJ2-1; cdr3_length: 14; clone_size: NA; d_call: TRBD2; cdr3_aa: CASSLMGGGPTQFF; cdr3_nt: TGTGCCAGCAGCTTAATGGGCGGGGGACCCACGCAGTTCTTC
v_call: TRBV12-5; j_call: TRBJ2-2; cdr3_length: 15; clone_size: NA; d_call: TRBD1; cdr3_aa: CASGSQGFNTGELFF; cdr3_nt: TGTGCTAGTGGGTCACAGGGGTTCAACACCGGGGAGCTGTTTTTT
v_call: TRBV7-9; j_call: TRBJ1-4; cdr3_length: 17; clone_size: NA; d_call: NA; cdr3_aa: CASSLATLGHLNEKLFF; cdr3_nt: TGTGCCAGCAGCTTAGCAACCCTGGGACACCTTAATGAAAAACTGTTTTTT
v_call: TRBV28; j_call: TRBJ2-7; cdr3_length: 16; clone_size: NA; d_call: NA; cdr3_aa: CASTPPPHRNSYEQYF; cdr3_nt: TGTGCCAGCACCCCGCCACCCCACAGGAACTCCTACGAGCAGTACTTC
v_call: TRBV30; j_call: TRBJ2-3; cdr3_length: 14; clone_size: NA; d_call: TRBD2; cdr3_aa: CAWSPGGAGDTQYF; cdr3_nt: TGTGCCTGGAGTCCCGGGGGGGCGGGAGATACGCAGTATTTT
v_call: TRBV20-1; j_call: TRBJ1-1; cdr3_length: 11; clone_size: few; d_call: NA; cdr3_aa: CSSLVNTEAFF; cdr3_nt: TGCAGTAGCCTGGTGAACACTGAAGCTTTCTTT
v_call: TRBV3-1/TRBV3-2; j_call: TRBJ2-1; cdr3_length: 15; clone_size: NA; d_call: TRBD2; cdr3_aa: CASSQMAGGTFAEFF; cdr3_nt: TGTGCCAGCAGCCAAATGGCGGGGGGCACCTTCGCGGAGTTCTTC
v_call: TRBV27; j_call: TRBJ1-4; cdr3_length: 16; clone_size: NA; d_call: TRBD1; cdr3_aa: CASSLRTGTGVEKLFF; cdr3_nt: TGTGCCAGCAGTTTACGCACGGGGACAGGGGTAGAAAAACTGTTTTTT
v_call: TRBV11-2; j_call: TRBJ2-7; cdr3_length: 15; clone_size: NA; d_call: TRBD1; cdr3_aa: CASSLDRRTGDEQYF; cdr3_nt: TGTGCCAGCAGCTTAGATCGTAGGACAGGGGACGAGCAGTACTTC
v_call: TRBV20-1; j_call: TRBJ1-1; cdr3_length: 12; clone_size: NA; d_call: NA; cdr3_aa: CSASLLNTEAFF; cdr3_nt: TGCAGTGCTAGTCTTTTGAACACTGAAGCTTTCTTT
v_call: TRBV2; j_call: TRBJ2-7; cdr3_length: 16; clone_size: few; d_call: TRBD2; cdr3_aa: CASSERGSGGSYEQYF; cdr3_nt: TGTGCCAGCAGTGAAAGGGGAAGCGGGGGCTCCTACGAGCAGTACTTC
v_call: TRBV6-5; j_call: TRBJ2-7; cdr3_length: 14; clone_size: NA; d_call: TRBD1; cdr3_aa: CATRTGGTSYEQYF; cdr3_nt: TGTGCCACGAGGACAGGGGGGACATCCTACGAGCAGTACTTC
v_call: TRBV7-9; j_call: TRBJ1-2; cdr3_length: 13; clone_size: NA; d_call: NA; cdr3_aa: CASSLVQEAGYTF; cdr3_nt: TGTGCCAGCAGCTTAGTTCAGGAAGCCGGCTACACCTTC
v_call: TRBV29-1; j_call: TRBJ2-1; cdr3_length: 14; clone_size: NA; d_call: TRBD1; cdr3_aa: CSVERGQGENEQFF; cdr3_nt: TGCAGCGTTGAACGGGGACAGGGGGAAAATGAGCAGTTCTTC
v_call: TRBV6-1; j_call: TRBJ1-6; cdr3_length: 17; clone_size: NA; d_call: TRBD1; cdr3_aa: CASSEAPAGTGVYPLHF; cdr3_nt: TGTGCCAGCAGTGAAGCCCCCGCCGGGACAGGGGTTTATCCCCTCCACTTT
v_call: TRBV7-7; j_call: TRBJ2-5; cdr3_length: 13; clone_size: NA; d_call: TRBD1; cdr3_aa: CASSRDRQETQYF; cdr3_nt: TGTGCCAGCAGCCGGGACAGGCAAGAGACCCAGTACTTC
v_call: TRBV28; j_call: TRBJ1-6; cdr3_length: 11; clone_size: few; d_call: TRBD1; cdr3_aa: CASSQTTGQRF; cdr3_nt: TGTGCCAGCAGTCAAACAACGGGACAGCGTTTT
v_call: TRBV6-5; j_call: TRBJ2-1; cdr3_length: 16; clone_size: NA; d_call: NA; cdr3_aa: CASSSTAPTVYNEQFF; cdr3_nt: TGTGCCAGCAGTTCCACCGCGCCTACTGTCTACAATGAGCAGTTCTTC
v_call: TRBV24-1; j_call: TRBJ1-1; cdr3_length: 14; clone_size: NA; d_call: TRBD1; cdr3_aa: CATSEGTGRTEAFF; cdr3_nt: TGTGCCACCAGTGAGGGGACAGGGCGTACTGAAGCTTTCTTT
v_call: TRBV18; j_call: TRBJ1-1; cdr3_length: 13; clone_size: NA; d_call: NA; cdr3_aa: CASSTPRGTEAFF; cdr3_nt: TGTGCCAGCTCTACACCCAGGGGCACTGAAGCTTTCTTT
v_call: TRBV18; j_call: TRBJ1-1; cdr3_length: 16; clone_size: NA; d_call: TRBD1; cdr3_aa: CASSREGQVMNTEAFF; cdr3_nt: TGTGCCAGCTCACGGGAAGGACAGGTCATGAACACTGAAGCTTTCTTT
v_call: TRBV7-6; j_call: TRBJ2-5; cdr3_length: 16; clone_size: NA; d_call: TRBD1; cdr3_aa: CASSRSPDRGRETQYF; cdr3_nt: TGTGCCAGCAGCCGATCCCCAGACAGGGGGCGAGAGACCCAGTACTTC
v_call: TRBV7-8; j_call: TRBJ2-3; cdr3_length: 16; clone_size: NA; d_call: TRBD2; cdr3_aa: CASSLVRLAGADTQYF; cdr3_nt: TGTGCCAGCAGCTTAGTACGTCTAGCGGGGGCAGATACGCAGTATTTT
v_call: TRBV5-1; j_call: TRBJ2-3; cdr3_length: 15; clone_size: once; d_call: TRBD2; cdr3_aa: CASSFRDYEVDTQYF; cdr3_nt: TGCGCCAGCAGCTTCCGGGACTACGAGGTTGATACGCAGTATTTT
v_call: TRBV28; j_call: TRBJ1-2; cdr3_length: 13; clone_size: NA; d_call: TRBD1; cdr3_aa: CASSSQQGYGYTF; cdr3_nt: TGTGCCAGCAGTTCTCAACAGGGGTATGGCTACACCTTC
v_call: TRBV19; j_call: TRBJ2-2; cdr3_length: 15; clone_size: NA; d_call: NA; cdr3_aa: CASRPTGSQTGELFF; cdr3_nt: TGTGCCAGTAGACCTACAGGGTCCCAGACCGGGGAGCTGTTTTTT
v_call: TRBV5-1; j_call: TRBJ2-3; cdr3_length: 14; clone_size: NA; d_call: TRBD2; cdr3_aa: CASSDAGDVDTQYF; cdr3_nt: TGCGCCAGCAGCGATGCGGGGGACGTGGATACGCAGTATTTT
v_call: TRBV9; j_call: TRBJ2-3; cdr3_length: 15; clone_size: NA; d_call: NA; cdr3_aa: CASSVKGGGTDTQYF; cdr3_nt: TGTGCCAGCAGCGTAAAAGGGGGGGGCACAGATACGCAGTATTTT
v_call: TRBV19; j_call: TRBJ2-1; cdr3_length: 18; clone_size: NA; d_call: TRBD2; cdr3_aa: CASSPGLAGGPGYNEQFF; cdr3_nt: TGTGCCAGTAGTCCGGGACTAGCGGGGGGGCCTGGTTACAATGAGCAGTTCTTC
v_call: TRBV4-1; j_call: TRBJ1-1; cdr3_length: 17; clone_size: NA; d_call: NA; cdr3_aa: CASSQGGVLTGDTEAFF; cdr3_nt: TGCGCCAGCAGCCAAGGTGGAGTGCTTACCGGGGACACTGAAGCTTTCTTT
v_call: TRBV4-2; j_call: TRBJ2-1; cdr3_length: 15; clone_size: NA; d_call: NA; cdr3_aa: CASSQDRGWGNEQFF; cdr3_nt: TGTGCCAGCAGCCAAGATAGGGGGTGGGGCAATGAGCAGTTCTTC
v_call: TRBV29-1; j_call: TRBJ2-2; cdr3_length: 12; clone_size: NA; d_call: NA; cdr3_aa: CSVSRVAGELFF; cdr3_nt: TGCAGCGTCTCCAGGGTGGCCGGGGAGCTGTTTTTT
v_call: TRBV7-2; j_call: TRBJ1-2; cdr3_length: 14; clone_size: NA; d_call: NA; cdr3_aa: CASSSSGAIYGYTF; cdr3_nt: TGTGCCAGCAGCTCGAGCGGGGCTATCTATGGCTACACCTTC
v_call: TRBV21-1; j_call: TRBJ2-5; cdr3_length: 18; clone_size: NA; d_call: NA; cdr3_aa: CASSKGRDPRESGETQYF; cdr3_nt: TGTGCCAGCAGCAAAGGCCGGGATCCAAGGGAGTCGGGAGAGACCCAGTACTTC
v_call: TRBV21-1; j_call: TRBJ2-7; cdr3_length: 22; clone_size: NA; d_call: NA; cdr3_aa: CASRGLPGQGLRAGVSSYEQYF; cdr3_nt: TGTGCCAGCAGAGGACTACCGGGACAGGGGCTTCGGGCGGGGGTGAGCTCCTACGAGCAGTACTTC
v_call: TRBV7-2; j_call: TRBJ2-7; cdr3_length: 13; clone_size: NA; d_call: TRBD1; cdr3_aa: CASKRQGIYEQYF; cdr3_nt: TGTGCCAGCAAGAGACAGGGTATCTACGAGCAGTACTTC
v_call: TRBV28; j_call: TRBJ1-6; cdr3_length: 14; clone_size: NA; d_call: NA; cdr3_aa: CASRGGSYNSPLHF; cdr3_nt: TGTGCCAGCCGGGGAGGCTCCTATAATTCACCCCTCCACTTT
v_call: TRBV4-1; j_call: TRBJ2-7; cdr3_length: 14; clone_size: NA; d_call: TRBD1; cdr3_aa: CASSPPGQAYEQYF; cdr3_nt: TGCGCCAGCAGCCCACCGGGACAGGCCTACGAGCAGTACTTC
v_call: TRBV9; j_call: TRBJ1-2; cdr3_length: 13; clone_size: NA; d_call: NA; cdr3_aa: CASSPTGNYGYTF; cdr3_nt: TGTGCCAGCAGTCCTACAGGGAACTATGGCTACACCTTC
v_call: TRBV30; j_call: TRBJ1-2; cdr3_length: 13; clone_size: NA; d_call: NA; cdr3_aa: CAWSARGSFGYTF; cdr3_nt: TGTGCCTGGAGCGCCCGAGGGTCCTTCGGCTACACCTTC
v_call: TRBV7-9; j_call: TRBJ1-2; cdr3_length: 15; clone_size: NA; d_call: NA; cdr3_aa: CASSLTHATNYGYTF; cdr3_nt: TGTGCCAGCAGCTTGACACACGCGACTAACTATGGCTACACCTTC
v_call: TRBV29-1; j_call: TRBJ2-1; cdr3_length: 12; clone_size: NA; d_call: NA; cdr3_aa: CSADSWYNEQFF; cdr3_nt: TGCAGCGCCGATAGTTGGTACAATGAGCAGTTCTTC
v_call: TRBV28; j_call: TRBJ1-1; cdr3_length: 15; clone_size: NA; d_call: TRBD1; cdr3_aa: CASSSGDRGLTEAFF; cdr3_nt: TGTGCCAGCAGTTCCGGGGACAGGGGGCTCACTGAAGCTTTCTTT
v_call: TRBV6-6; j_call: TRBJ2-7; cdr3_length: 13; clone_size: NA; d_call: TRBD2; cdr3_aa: CASRAGGAYEQYF; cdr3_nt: TGTGCCAGCAGGGCGGGGGGCGCCTACGAGCAGTACTTC
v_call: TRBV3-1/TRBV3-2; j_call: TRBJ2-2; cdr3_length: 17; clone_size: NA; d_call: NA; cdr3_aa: CASSQDGGRGVAGELFF; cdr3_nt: TGTGCCAGCAGCCAAGACGGAGGCAGGGGGGTCGCCGGGGAGCTGTTTTTT
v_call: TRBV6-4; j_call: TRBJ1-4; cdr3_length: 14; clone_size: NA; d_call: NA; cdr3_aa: CASSVRLIYEKLFF; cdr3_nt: TGTGCCAGCAGTGTGAGGTTAATTTATGAAAAACTGTTTTTT
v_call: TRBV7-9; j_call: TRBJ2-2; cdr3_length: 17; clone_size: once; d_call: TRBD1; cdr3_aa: CASSPMGQGRGTGELFF; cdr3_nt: TGTGCCAGCAGTCCTATGGGACAGGGGAGAGGCACCGGGGAGCTGTTTTTT
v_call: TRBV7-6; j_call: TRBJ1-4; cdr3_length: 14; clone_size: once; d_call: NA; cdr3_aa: CASSPTGVNEKLFF; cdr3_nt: TGTGCCAGCAGCCCGACGGGGGTTAATGAAAAACTGTTTTTT
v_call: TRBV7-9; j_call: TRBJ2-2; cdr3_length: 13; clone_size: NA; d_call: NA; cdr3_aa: CASSFGGAGELFF; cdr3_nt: TGTGCCAGCAGCTTCGGGGGAGCCGGGGAGCTGTTTTTT
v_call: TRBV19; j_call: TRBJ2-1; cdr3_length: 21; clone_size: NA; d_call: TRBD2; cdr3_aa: CASKRTEPGTSGGSSYNEQFF; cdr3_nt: TGTGCCAGTAAGAGAACGGAACCCGGGACTAGCGGGGGGAGCTCCTACAATGAGCAGTTCTTC